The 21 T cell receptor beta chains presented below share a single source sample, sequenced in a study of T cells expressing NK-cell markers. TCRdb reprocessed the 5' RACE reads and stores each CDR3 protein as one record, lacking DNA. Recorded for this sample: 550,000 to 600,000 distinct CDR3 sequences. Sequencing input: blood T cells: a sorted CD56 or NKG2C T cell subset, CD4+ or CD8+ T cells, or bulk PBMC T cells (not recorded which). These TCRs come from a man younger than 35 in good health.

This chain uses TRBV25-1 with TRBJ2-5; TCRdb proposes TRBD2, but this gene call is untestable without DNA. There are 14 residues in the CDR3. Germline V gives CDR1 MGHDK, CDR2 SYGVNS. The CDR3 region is CASSSRPGTETQYF.

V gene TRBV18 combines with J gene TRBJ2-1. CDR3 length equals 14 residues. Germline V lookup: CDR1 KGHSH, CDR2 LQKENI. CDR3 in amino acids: CASSPPTTRNEQFF.

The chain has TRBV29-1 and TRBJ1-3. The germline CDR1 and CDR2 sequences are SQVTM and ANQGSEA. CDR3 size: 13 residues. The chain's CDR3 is CSVDLGSGNTIYF. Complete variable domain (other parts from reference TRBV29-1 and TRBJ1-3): SAVISQKPSRDICQRGTSLTIQCQVDSQVTMMFWYRQQPGQSLTLIATANQGSEATYESGFVIDKFPISRPNLTFSTLTVSNMSPEDSSIYLCSVDLGSGNTIYFGEGSWLTVV.

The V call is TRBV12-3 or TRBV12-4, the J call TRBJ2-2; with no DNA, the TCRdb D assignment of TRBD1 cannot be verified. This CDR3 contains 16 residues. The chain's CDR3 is CASSFRAGAWTGELFF.

CDR3 amino acids: CATSGERSGANVLTF. The V call is TRBV15, the J call TRBJ2-6; TCRdb lists TRBD2, though no DNA is available to test this call. This CDR3 has 15 amino acids. Germline CDR1 is LNHNV and CDR2 is YYDKDF (reference sequence).

The chain's CDR3 is CSVESRLRQASTEAFF. This chain joins TRBV29-1 and TRBJ1-1. Germline CDR1 SQVTM, CDR2 ANQGSEA. The CDR3 is 16 amino acids.

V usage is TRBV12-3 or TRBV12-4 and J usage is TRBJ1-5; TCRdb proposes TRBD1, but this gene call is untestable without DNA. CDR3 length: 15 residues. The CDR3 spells CASSPGQGAGQPQHF.

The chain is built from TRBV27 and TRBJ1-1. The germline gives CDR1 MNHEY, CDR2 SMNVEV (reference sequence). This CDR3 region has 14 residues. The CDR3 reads CASSFGTPSTEAFF.

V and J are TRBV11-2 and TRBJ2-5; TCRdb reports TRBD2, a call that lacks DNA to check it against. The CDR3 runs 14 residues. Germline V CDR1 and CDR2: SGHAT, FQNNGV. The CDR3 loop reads CASSLRPGGETQYF.

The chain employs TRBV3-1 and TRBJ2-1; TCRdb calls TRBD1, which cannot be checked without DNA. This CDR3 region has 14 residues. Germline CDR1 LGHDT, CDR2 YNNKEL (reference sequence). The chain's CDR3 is CASSQGGIRVLQFF.

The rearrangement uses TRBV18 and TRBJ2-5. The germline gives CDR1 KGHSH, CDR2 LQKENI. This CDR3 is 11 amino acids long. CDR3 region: CASSPKETQYF.

The chain's CDR3 is CASSKQGGGDTQYF. The chain employs TRBV12-3 or TRBV12-4 and TRBJ2-3; TCRdb's D call of TRBD1 is untestable without DNA. The CDR3 is 14 amino acids.

CDR3 loop: CASRQSGNEQFF. The chain carries TRBV6-6 and TRBJ2-1. The CDR3 sequence is 12 residues long. The germline V gene encodes CDR1 MNHNY and CDR2 SVGAGI (reference sequence).

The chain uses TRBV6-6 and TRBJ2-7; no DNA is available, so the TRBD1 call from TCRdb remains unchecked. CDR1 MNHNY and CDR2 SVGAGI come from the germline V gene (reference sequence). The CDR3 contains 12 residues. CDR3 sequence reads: CASRWEGAEQYF.

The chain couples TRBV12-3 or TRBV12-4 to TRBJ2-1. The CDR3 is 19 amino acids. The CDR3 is CASSLGGISMESSYNEQFF.

The chain's CDR3 is CASSPRTSGHTDTQYF. V gene TRBV12-3 or TRBV12-4 combines with J gene TRBJ2-3; TCRdb picks TRBD2, but there is no DNA to check that call. This CDR3 contains 16 residues.

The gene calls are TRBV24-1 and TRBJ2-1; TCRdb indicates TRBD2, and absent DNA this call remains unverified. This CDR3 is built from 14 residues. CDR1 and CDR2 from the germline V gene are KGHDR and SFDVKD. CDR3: CATSPGPLNNEQFF.

The CDR3 loop is CASSWRGLAGAWTDTQYF. The chain recombines TRBV11-2 with TRBJ2-3; there is no DNA to check the TCRdb D call of TRBD2. Germline V gives CDR1 SGHAT, CDR2 FQNNGV. The CDR3 extends over 18 amino acids.

CDR3: CASSPLSGTSGGGETQYF. V is TRBV6-5 and J is TRBJ2-5; with no DNA, the TCRdb D assignment of TRBD2 cannot be verified. The CDR3 covers 18 residues. Germline CDR1 is MNHEY and CDR2 is SVGAGI.

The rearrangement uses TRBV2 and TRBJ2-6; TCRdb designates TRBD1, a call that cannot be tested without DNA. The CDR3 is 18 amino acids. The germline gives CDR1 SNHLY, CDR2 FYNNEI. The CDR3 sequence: CASRIPGQGVTGANVLTF. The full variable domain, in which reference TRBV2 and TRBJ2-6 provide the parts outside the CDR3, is EPEVTQTPSHQVTQMGQEVILRCVPISNHLYFYWYRQILGQKVEFLVSFYNNEISEKSEIFDDQFSVERPDGSNFTLKIRSTKLEDSAMYFCASRIPGQGVTGANVLTFGAGSRLTVL.

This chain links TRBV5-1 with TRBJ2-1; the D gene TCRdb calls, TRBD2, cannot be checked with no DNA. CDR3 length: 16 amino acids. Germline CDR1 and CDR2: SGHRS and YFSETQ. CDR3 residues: CASSLFRAGGSNEQFF.